The next 26 T cell receptor beta chains were all read from a single sample in a study of CD8 T cells in Susac syndrome. An input of about 0.5 to 1 ug of RNA was subjected to reverse transcription using random hexamers. TCRdb passed the immunoSEQ multiplex PCR reads through MiXCR, listing each CDR3 protein once. The sample lists around 170,000 distinct CDR3 sequences; about 95% were seen once. Sequenced: CD8+ T cells from PBMCs. These receptors were obtained from a human donor with Susac syndrome.

The V call is TRBV29-1, the J call TRBJ1-2; 10 nucleotides align to TRBD1. The CDR3 sequence is 16 residues long. CDR1 is SQVTM, CDR2 ANQGSEA, per germline. V lost 0 bases to trimming and J lost 2 bases; unmatched junction nucleotides: 6. The CDR3 sequence is CSVEDGTGDDNYGYTF. Written as DNA, the CDR3 is TGCAGCGTTGAAGATGGGACAGGGGATGACAACTATGGCTACACCTTC.

This chain links TRBV2 with TRBJ1-1; no clear D. Between the trimmed V and J ends, which lost 4 bases and 1 base, there was a span of 4 bases. The CDR3 is made up of 12 amino acids. Per the germline V gene, CDR1 is SNHLY and CDR2 is FYNNEI. Here the CDR3 DNA reads TGTGCCAGCAGTGTCTGGAACACTGAAGCTTTCTTT. It translates to CASSVWNTEAFF.

The rearrangement joins TRBV10-3 to TRBJ2-2; D is possibly TRBD1 (5 bases). Trimming shortened V by 0 bases and J by 6 bases, and 8 bases separated the two germline ends. Germline V gives CDR1 ENHRY, CDR2 SYGVKD. The CDR3 totals 14 residues. The CDR3 region has the DNA TGTGCCATCAGTGAGTCGAAGGGGCCCGGGGAGCTGTTTTTT. Translated: CAISESKGPGELFF.

This chain links TRBV4-1 with TRBJ1-1; D gene ambiguous. This CDR3 is 14 amino acids long. In germline, CDR1 is MGHRA, CDR2 YSYEKL. V was pared by 1 base and J by 5 bases, with 11 bases between. CDR3: CASSQGRSGTEAFF. The CDR3 DNA reads TGCGCCAGCAGCCAAGGCAGGTCAGGTACTGAAGCTTTCTTT.

V and J are TRBV5-6 and TRBJ2-7; D perhaps matches TRBD1 (5 bases). Germline V gene lookup returns CDR1 SGHDT and CDR2 YYEEEE. The CDR3 loop spans 15 amino acids. The V and J ends lost 0 bases and 3 bases respectively, with 13 bases between them. CDR3 amino acids: CASSLEQGPNYEQYF. The CDR3 DNA is TGTGCCAGCAGCTTGGAGCAGGGCCCCAACTACGAGCAGTACTTC.

This sequence joins TRBV6-5 and TRBJ2-7; D uncertain. Germline assignment: CDR1 MNHEY and CDR2 SVGAGI. This CDR3 has 18 amino acids. Between the trimmed V and J ends, which lost 4 bases and 2 bases, there was a span of 24 bases. The CDR3 nucleotides read TGTGCCAGCAGTTCTTTAATGCCTAGAGAAGGTGCACCCTACGAGCAGTACTTC. It translates to CASSSLMPREGAPYEQYF.

Here the CDR3 DNA reads TGTGCCATCAGTGAGTCGGCCTCGCTGGATACGCAGTATTTT. Translation gives CAISESASLDTQYF. The chain is built from TRBV10-3 and TRBJ2-3; D remains unclear. CDR3 length: 14 residues. Germline assignment: CDR1 ENHRY and CDR2 SYGVKD. V was shortened by 0 bases and J by 6 bases, with 10 bases between the two germline ends.

The V and J genes are TRBV28 and TRBJ2-7, with 12 bases lining up with TRBD1. Unmatched junction bases numbered 6, after V lost 2 bases and J lost 1 base. The CDR3 runs 17 residues. Germline CDR1 MDHEN, CDR2 SYDVKM. The CDR3: CASSLVGTGGASYEQYF. As DNA, the CDR3 is TGTGCCAGCAGTTTAGTAGGGACAGGGGGCGCATCCTACGAGCAGTACTTC. Combining the CDR3 with reference TRBV28 and TRBJ2-7 gives the whole variable domain DVKVTQSSRYLVKRTGEKVFLECVQDMDHENMFWYRQDPGLGLRLIYFSYDVKMKEKGDIPEGYSVSREKKERFSLILESASTNQTSMYLCASSLVGTGGASYEQYFGPGTRLTVT.

The chain combines TRBV20-1 with TRBJ1-5; D is possibly TRBD1 (6 bases). This CDR3 comprises 17 residues. Germline V CDR1 and CDR2: DFQATT, SNEGSKA (reference sequence). Trimming pared 0 bases from V and 0 bases from J, leaving 15 bases between. The CDR3 loop reads CSARDLLGHNSNQPQHF. As DNA, the CDR3 is TGCAGTGCTAGAGATCTCTTGGGACATAATAGCAATCAGCCCCAGCATTTT.

The J gene is TRBJ1-6, the V gene TRBV11-2; unclear D gene. The CDR3 has 13 amino acids. Germline-derived CDR1 and CDR2 are SGHAT and FQNNGV. V was shortened by 5 bases and J by 7 bases, with 9 bases between the two germline ends. The CDR3 spells CASSLDPNSPLHF. The CDR3 bases are TGTGCCAGCAGCCTGGACCCCAATTCACCCCTCCACTTT.

The V and J genes are TRBV11-2 and TRBJ2-7; D might be TRBD2 (6 bases). The V gene lost 10 bases and the J gene lost 7 bases, with 14 bases spanning the gap. The CDR3 length is 11 residues. Germline CDR1 is SGHAT and CDR2 is FQNNGV. The CDR3 DNA reads as TGTGCCACCTACCATGCGGGAGAGCAGTACTTC. Amino acid sequence: CATYHAGEQYF.

The rearrangement joins TRBV28 to TRBJ2-7; no clear D. There are 16 residues in the CDR3. Trimming took 4 bases from V and 0 from J, leaving 16 bases between them. The germline CDR1 and CDR2 sequences are MDHEN and SYDVKM. The CDR3 bases are TGTGCCAGCAGTTCCCCCAACAGACGGAACTCCTACGAGCAGTACTTC. Translation gives CASSSPNRRNSYEQYF.

The chain combines TRBV7-9 with TRBJ2-3; 12 bases line up with TRBD2. The CDR3 sequence is 18 residues long. Germline-derived CDR1 and CDR2 are SEHNR and FQNEAQ (reference sequence). Trimming removed 4 bases from V and 0 bases from J; junction bases left unmatched: 8. The CDR3 nucleotides read TGTGCCAGCAGCTCCCCCGGGACTAGCGGGTCTAGCACAGATACGCAGTATTTT. Amino acid sequence: CASSSPGTSGSSTDTQYF.

This sequence joins TRBV28 and TRBJ1-5, with 8 bases matching TRBD1. The V segment lost 2 bases and the J segment 6 bases; nucleotides outside the gene matches: 3. CDR1 and CDR2 from the germline V gene are MDHEN and SYDVKM. The CDR3 is 14 residues long. In DNA form, the CDR3 reads TGTGCCAGCAGTTTAGTCCAGGGGGCTCAGCCCCAGCATTTT. Protein sequence: CASSLVQGAQPQHF.

V is TRBV4-1 and J is TRBJ2-7; D gene ambiguous. In germline, CDR1 is MGHRA, CDR2 YSYEKL. The CDR3 sequence is 16 residues long. V was pared by 0 bases and J by 0 bases, with 12 bases between. The CDR3 bases are TGCGCCAGCAGCCAAGACCAGGCGCAGAGCTCCTACGAGCAGTACTTC. Residues: CASSQDQAQSSYEQYF.

The chain combines TRBV5-1 with TRBJ1-2; D is unresolved. The germline CDR1 and CDR2 sequences are SGHRS and YFSETQ. Between the trimmed V and J ends, which lost 6 bases and 3 bases, there was a span of 12 bases. The CDR3 length is 13 residues. In DNA form, the CDR3 reads TGCGCCAGCACCACGTCAGGAGACTATGGCTACACCTTC. It encodes CASTTSGDYGYTF. Full variable domain (rest looked up from reference TRBV5-1 and TRBJ1-2): KAGVTQTPRYLIKTRGQQVTLSCSPISGHRSVSWYQQTPGQGLQFLFEYFSETQRNKGNFPGRFSGRQFSNSRSEMNVSTLELGDSALYLCASTTSGDYGYTFGSGTRLTVV.

The sample holds one count of this clonotype. The chain carries TRBV12-3 or TRBV12-4 and TRBJ1-2, with 8 bases identical to TRBD1. V lost 5 bases, J lost 4 bases, and 6 bases stayed unmatched. CDR3 length equals 14 residues. Written as DNA, the CDR3 is TGTGCCAGCAGTCCGGGACAGGACCTCTATGGCTACACCTTC. Translation gives CASSPGQDLYGYTF.

This chain links TRBV6-5 with TRBJ2-3, with TRBD2 matching 8 bases. Germline V gives CDR1 MNHEY, CDR2 SVGAGI. This CDR3 is built from 17 residues. V was clipped by 0 bases and J by 3 bases; unmatched bases: 8. The CDR3 loop is CASSYSDPGGITDTQYF. The CDR3 DNA reads TGTGCCAGCAGTTACTCAGACCCGGGGGGGATTACAGATACGCAGTATTTT.

This sequence joins TRBV29-1 and TRBJ2-7; perhaps TRBD2 as D (5 bases). Trimming took off 5 bases at V and 0 bases at J, with 17 bases between the two ends. Germline V gene data show CDR1 as SQVTM and CDR2 as ANQGSEA. The CDR3 runs 15 residues. The DNA of the CDR3 is TGCAGCGTTTTGGCTAATCGTGGGAGCTCCTACGAGCAGTACTTC. The encoded protein is CSVLANRGSSYEQYF.

Written as DNA, the CDR3 is TGTGCCTGGAGTGTAGCGGGAACCCTCTATGGCTACACCTTC. It encodes CAWSVAGTLYGYTF. V is TRBV30 and J is TRBJ1-2, with D unresolved. CDR3 length: 14 amino acids. Germline values: CDR1 GTSNPN, CDR2 SVGIG (reference sequence). V was shortened by 0 bases and J by 4 bases, with 12 bases between the two germline ends. The variable domain in full, completed from reference TRBV30 and TRBJ1-2, reads SQTIHQWPATLVQPVGSPLSLECTVEGTSNPNLYWYRQAAGRGLQLLFYSVGIGQISSEVPQNLSASRPQDRQFILSSKKLLLSDSGFYLCAWSVAGTLYGYTFGSGTRLTVV.

The chain employs TRBV20-1 and TRBJ2-2; 10 nucleotides match TRBD2. CDR1 and CDR2 from the germline V gene are DFQATT and SNEGSKA (reference sequence). CDR3 size: 19 residues. The J segment lost 7 bases and the V segment lost 0 bases, leaving 17 bases of the junction unmatched. For the CDR3, the DNA is TGCAGTGCTAGAGATCCCTTCCAATCTAGCGGGGGACGAGGCGGGGAGCTGTTTTTT. Translation: CSARDPFQSSGGRGGELFF.

The chain joins TRBV24-1 to TRBJ2-1; D possibly corresponds to TRBD1 (5 bases). The ends were cut back, 2 bases at V and 10 bases at J, with 11 bases in the middle. The CDR3 extends over 13 amino acids. Germline-derived CDR1 and CDR2 are KGHDR and SFDVKD. CDR3 sequence reads: CATSDSQGWEQFF. In nucleotides, the CDR3 is TGTGCCACCAGTGATTCGCAGGGTTGGGAGCAGTTCTTC.

The gene calls are TRBV3-1 and TRBJ2-1, with 13 positions matching TRBD2. With 4 bases clipped from V and 7 bases from J, the junction kept 4 bases outside the gene matches. Germline V lookup: CDR1 LGHDT, CDR2 YNNKEL (reference sequence). The length of the CDR3 is 15 residues. CDR3 sequence: CASSPGTSGTNEQFF. The CDR3 region has the DNA TGTGCCAGCAGCCCCGGGACTAGCGGGACTAATGAGCAGTTCTTC.

The chain recombines TRBV3-1 with TRBJ1-6, with a possible D match to TRBD1 (5 bases). The CDR3 length is 15 residues. Germline loops: CDR1 LGHDT, CDR2 YNNKEL (reference sequence). Deletions cut 2 bases from V and 7 bases from J, with 12 bases between. In DNA, the CDR3 is TGTGCCAGCAGCCAAAGCGACAGTGGGAATTCACCCCTCCACTTT. Protein sequence: CASSQSDSGNSPLHF.

The V call is TRBV7-9, the J call TRBJ2-1; D remains unclear. CDR1 is SEHNR, CDR2 FQNEAQ, per germline (reference sequence). The CDR3 runs to 12 residues. V was cut by 5 bases and J by 7 bases, with 9 bases left in between. The CDR3 DNA is TGTGCCAGCAGCCCAATGGAGAATGAGCAGTTCTTC. Translation gives CASSPMENEQFF.

V and J are TRBV27 and TRBJ2-2, with a tentative D call TRBD2 (5 bases). The CDR3 covers 13 residues. Trimming left V 5 bases short and J 4 bases short, with 8 bases between. Germline V gene lookup returns CDR1 MNHEY and CDR2 SMNVEV (reference sequence). The CDR3 region is CASSMSGTGELFF. The CDR3 coding sequence is TGTGCCAGCAGTATGAGCGGCACCGGGGAGCTGTTTTTT.